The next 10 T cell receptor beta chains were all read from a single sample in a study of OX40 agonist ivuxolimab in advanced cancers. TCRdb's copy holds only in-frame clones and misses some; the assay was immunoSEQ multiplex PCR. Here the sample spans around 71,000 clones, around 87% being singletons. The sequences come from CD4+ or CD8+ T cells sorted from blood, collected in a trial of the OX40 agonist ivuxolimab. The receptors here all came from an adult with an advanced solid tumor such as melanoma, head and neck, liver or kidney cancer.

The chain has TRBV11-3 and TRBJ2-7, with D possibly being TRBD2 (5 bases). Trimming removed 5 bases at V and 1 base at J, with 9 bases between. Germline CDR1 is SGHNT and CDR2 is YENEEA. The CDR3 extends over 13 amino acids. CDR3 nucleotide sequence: TGTGCCAGCAGCCCTAGAGGGTCCTACGAGCAGTACTTC. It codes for CASSPRGSYEQYF.

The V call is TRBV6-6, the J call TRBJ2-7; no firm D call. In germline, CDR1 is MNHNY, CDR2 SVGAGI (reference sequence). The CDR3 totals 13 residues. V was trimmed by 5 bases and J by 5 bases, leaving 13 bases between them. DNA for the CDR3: TGTGCCAGCAGTGGACCAGGTCTCAACGAGCAGTACTTC. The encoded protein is CASSGPGLNEQYF.

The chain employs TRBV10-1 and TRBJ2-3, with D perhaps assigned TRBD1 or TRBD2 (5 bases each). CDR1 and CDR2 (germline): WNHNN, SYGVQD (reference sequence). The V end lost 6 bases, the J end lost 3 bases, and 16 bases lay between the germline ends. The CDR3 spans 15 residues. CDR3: CASSRRGGITDTQYF. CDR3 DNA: TGCGCCAGCAGCCGCCGTGGGGGTATAACAGATACGCAGTATTTT.

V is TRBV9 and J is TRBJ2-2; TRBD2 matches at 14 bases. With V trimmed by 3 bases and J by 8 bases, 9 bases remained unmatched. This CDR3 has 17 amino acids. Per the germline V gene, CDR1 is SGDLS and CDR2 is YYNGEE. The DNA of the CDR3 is TGTGCCAGCAGCGCGTCGGGACTAGCGGGAGTTGTAGGGGAGCTGTTTTTT. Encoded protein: CASSASGLAGVVGELFF.

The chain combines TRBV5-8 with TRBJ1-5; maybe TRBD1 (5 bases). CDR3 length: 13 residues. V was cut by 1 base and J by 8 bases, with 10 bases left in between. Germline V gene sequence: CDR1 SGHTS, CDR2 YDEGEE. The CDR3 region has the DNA TGTGCCAGCAGCTTGTTTTTAGGGGAGCCCCAGCATTTT. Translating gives CASSLFLGEPQHF.

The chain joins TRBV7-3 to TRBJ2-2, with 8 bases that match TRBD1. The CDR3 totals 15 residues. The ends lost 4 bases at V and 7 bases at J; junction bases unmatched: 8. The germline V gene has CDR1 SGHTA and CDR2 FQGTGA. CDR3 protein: CASSSNSGGIGELFF. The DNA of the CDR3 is TGTGCCAGCAGCTCCAATTCAGGGGGCATCGGGGAGCTGTTTTTT.

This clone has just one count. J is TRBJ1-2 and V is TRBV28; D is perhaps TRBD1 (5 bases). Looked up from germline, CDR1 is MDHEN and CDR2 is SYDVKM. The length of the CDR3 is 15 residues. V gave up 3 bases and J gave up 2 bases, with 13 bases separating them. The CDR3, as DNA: TGTGCCAGCAGTTTGCCTGGGACCGTCAACTATGGCTACACCTTC. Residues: CASSLPGTVNYGYTF.

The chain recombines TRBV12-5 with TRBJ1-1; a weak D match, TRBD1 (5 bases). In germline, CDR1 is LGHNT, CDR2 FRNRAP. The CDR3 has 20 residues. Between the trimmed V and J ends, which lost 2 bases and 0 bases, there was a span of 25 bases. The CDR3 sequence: CASGLWRFGRGQIMNTEAFF. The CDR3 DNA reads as TGTGCTAGTGGTTTGTGGCGGTTCGGCCGGGGCCAAATAATGAACACTGAAGCTTTCTTT.

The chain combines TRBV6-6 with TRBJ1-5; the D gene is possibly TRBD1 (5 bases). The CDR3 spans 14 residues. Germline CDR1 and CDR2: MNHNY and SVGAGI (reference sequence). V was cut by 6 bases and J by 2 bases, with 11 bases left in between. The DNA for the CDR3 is TGTGCCAGCAGACGGGACGCCGGCAATCAGCCCCAGCATTTT. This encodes CASRRDAGNQPQHF.

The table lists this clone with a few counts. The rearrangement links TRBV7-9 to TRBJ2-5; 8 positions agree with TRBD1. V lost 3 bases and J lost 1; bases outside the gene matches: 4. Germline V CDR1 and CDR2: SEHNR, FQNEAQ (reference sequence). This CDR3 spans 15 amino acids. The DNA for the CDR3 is TGTGCCAGCAGCTTTATGGGACAGGCCCAAGAGACCCAGTACTTC. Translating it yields CASSFMGQAQETQYF.